One T cell receptor (beta chain) is described in this entry. Authors' methods: Counts of nucleated cells, estimated from reference gene primer amplification, were obtained. Sequencing used immunoSEQ multiplex PCR; TCRdb keeps in-frame clones, though not all of them. The V and J calls and clone size are taken from that table; D and trimming were inferred from the DNA. The table has about 140,000 clones, approximately 84% seen once. These data originate in a study of blood T cell repertoires in COVID-19. Participants' own reports of clinical history determined their cohort assignment. Trimming removed 5 bases at V and 2 bases at J, with 10 bases between. Germline CDR1 is SGHTA and CDR2 is FQGNSA. The CDR3 is made up of 13 amino acids.

The receptor was isolated from a man aged 35 to 55 with acute COVID-19. Sequencing used PBMCs or T cells enriched from blood (not recorded which). This rearrangement joins TRBV7-2 to TRBJ2-7, with D possibly matching TRBD2 (6 bases). For the CDR3, the DNA is TGTGCCAGCAGCCCCCGGGGGACCTACGAGCAGTACTTC. Translating gives CASSPRGTYEQYF.